This T cell receptor (beta chain) was identified in a study of shared clonotypes between healthy human individuals (dated by TCRdb to about 2020). About the investigation overall: The cohort included a few men and a couple of women between 18 and 49 years of age. To estimate repertoire size and how much clonotypes are shared between individuals, the study performed deep sequencing of blood TCR repertoires from a few healthy adults. Per donor, three plates each were used for CD4 naive and CD4 memory, two for CD8 naive, and one for CD8 memory. Per donor, leukapheresis produced somewhere between about 0.94 and 8.9 billion PBMCs. To increase sequencing depth and limit assay-specific biases, different laboratories used diverse techniques to prepare libraries and sequence TCR repertoires. Study-wide findings and limitations: Approximately 5% of naive CD4, around 4% of naive CD8, around 2.3% of memory CD4, and about 0.4% of memory CD8 clonotypes were shared across several donors. Pairwise subsampling led to the expectation that sequencing depth would affect the degree of clonotype sharing among donors. Clonotypes shared by all four sorted-subset donors showed higher generation probabilities than non-shared clonotypes. Estimated clonotype richness was generally larger for naive than for memory subsets. Incomplete sequencing was indicated by rarefaction of sorted-subset datasets, despite the large sequencing depth. Sampling was restricted to blood, and TCR repertoires in tissue are likely to differ from TCR repertoires in blood. The genetic and exposure-history diversity represented was limited by the small number of donors.

Using the deep immunoSEQ assay, TCR CDR3 regions were amplified from genomic DNA by multiplex PCR. Extracted genomic DNA from each cell subset was spread evenly across all wells of several immunoSEQ 96-well plates, with each plate serving as a replicate. For sorted subsets, approximately 200 ng of genomic DNA, equivalent to about 30,000 T cell genomes, went into each replicate PCR. Purified libraries were measured with a Qubit 3.0 fluorometer, size-checked on a Bioanalyzer 2100, and measured again with the KAPA Library Quantification kit. A separate single-read 150-cycle Illumina NextSeq 550 flow cell was used to sequence each immunoSEQ 96-well plate. Per the authors' processing: Because the immunoSEQ output held only junctional sequences and lacked quality scores, the filtering could not match the filtering applied to full-length reads. To assign V/J genes and CDR3, sequences were annotated using PyIR, a Python wrapper for IgBLAST v1.9, with IMGT germline references. Reads were removed for weak V/J assignments (E-value above 1e-6), missing CDR3, stop codons, out-of-frame junctions, or ambiguous translated residues. V3J clonotypes were defined by identical inferred V gene, J gene, and CDR3 amino acid sequence. Percentage overlap between repertoires was computed as shared unique clonotypes divided by the size of the smaller repertoire. Richness of each repertoire was evaluated using RTK rarefaction, the Chao1 estimator, and Recon v2.1 estimates of unobserved clonotypes. OLGA was used to compute generation probabilities for all TCRbeta clonotypes that the gDNA method yielded from a few donors. Drawn from immuneACCESS, this table holds only the in-frame rearrangements with V and J called that TCRdb kept. Clones are partly lost; checked studies trace under half to an unresolved V gene and leave the rest unexplained. V, J and clone size reflect that table, while D and trimming were determined from the DNA. The sample data list about 2.3 million clones, and more than 80% of these were observed just once. The ten top clones hold under 0.45% of the sample.

Healthy HIV-negative adults with no recently reported acute infections or vaccinations were included as donors. Every donor was a Caucasian adult residing in Nashville, Tennessee, USA. CD4+ T cells were enriched through magnetic negative selection, after which naive cells were positively selected on CD45RA and the remaining negative fraction served as the memory subset. Blood was collected by leukapheresis, and PBMCs were isolated by Ficoll-Histopaque density gradient centrifugation and then cryopreserved in liquid nitrogen vapor phase. Analytical flow cytometry was used to check the purity and quantity of each magnetically sorted T cell population. From each sorted fraction, genomic DNA was isolated and quantified by UV absorbance on a Nanodrop 2000c. Worth noting for this clone: It lacks a known antigen. Base qualities are not at hand, and no much larger clone is one base apart.

The sample comprised naive CD4+ T cells from PBMCs. The sample's cell subset or site, from its label and the paper: CD45RA+ positively selected. This clonotype was obtained from a man between 18 and 35 years old in good health. Some clones in this sample may be carry-over from other donors' samples.

The CDR3 has the sequence CSGSEGRLNTEAFF. The nucleotides are TGCAGCGGATCGGAGGGCAGACTGAACACTGAAGCTTTCTTT. Rearrangement joined TRBV29-1 to TRBJ1-1; the D gene is not confidently resolved. The V and J ends are trimmed by 7 bases and 0 bases, leaving 15 bases between them. The CDR3 has 14 amino acids, counting the end cysteine and phenylalanine. Only CDR3 DNA remains: 42 bases, in frame from the first base. The germline V gene provides CDR1 SQVTM and CDR2 ANQGSEA. The entire variable domain, with the stretches around the CDR3 drawn from the reference TRBV29-1 and TRBJ1-1 proteins, is SAVISQKPSRDICQRGTSLTIQCQVDSQVTMMFWYRQQPGQSLTLIATANQGSEATYESGFVIDKFPISRPNLTFSTLTVSNMSPEDSSIYLCSGSEGRLNTEAFFGQGTRLTVV.